Listed here is a single T cell receptor beta chain. Its antigen is not known. immunoSEQ v3.0 was run at survey level. Some clones are missing from TCRdb's copy, which holds only in-frame ones; the method was immunoSEQ multiplex PCR. The table records about 30,000 clones, 90% to 95% of them present only once. The data were taken from a study of long-term antiretroviral therapy in people with HIV. In the study overall: Earliest sampling preceded the 2015 immediate-ART recommendation by about a decade.

Study-wide results and caveats: HIV repertoires had narrower CDR3 length ranges than controls. Despite increasing after ART, diversity remained lower than that of transplant donor controls. All time points showed a repertoire dominated by clones expanded before ART.

The receptor was isolated from a man in his fifties with HIV. This sample comprised unsorted PBMCs, obtained about 7.2 years after starting antiretroviral therapy.

The CDR3 coding sequence is TGTGCCACCAGCAGAGATGCCCTAGGGAGCTCTGGAAACACCATATATTTT. Its protein is CATSRDALGSSGNTIYF. V usage is TRBV15 and J usage is TRBJ1-3; D gene unclear. Germline lookup yields CDR1 LNHNV and CDR2 YYDKDF (reference sequence). The CDR3 consists of 17 residues. Deletions cut 0 bases from V and 0 bases from J, with 12 bases between.